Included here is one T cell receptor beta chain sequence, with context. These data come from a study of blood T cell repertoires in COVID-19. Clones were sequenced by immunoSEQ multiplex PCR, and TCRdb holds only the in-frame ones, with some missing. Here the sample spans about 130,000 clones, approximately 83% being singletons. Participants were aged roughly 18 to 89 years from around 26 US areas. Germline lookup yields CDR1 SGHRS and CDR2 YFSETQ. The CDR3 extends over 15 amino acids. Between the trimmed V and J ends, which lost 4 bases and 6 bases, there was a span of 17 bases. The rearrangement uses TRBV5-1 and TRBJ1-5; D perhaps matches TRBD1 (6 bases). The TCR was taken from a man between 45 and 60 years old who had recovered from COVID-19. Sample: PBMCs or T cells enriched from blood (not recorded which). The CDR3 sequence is CASSRGMGLGQPQHF. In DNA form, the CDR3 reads TGCGCCAGCAGCAGGGGGATGGGGTTGGGTCAGCCCCAGCATTTT.